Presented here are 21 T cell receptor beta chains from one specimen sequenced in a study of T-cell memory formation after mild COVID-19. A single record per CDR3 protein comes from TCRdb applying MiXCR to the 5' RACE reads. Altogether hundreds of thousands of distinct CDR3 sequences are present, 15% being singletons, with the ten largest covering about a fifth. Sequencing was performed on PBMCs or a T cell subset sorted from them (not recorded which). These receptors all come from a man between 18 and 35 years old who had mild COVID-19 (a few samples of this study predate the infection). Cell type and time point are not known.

The CDR3 sequence: CASSYSGLAGGYNEQFF. CDR3 sequence (DNA): TGTGCCAGCAGTTACTCGGGACTAGCGGGGGGATACAATGAGCAGTTCTTC. The genes are TRBV6-5 and TRBJ2-1; 15 bases line up with TRBD2. Germline-derived CDR1 and CDR2 are MNHEY and SVGAGI. V shed 0 bases, J shed 4 bases, and the junction held 1 base outside the gene matches. The CDR3 runs 17 residues.

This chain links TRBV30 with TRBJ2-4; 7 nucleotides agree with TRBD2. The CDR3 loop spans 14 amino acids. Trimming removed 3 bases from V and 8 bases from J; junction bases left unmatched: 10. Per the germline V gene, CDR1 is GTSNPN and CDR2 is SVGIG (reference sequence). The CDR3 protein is CAWSEGGSGDIQYF. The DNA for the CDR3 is TGTGCCTGGAGCGAAGGCGGGAGCGGGGACATTCAGTACTTC.

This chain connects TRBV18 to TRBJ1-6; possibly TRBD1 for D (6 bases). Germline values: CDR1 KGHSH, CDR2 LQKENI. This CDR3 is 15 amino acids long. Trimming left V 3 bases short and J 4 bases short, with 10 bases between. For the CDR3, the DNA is TGTGCCAGCTCACCGGAACAGGGATATAATTCACCCCTCCACTTT. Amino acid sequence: CASSPEQGYNSPLHF.

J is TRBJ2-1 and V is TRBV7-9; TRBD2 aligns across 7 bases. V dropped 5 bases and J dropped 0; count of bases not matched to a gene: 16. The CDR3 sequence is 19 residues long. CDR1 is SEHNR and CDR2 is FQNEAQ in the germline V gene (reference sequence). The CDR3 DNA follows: TGTGCCAGCAGCCCCCGGACTAGATTCCCGCATAGCTCCTACAATGAGCAGTTCTTC. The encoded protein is CASSPRTRFPHSSYNEQFF.

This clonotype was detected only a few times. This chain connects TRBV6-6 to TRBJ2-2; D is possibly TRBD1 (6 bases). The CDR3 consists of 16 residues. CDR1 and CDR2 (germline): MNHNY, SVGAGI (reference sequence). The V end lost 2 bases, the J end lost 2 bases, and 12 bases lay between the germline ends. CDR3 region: CASSYLQGANTGELFF. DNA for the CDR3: TGTGCCAGCAGTTACCTACAGGGAGCTAACACCGGGGAGCTGTTTTTT.

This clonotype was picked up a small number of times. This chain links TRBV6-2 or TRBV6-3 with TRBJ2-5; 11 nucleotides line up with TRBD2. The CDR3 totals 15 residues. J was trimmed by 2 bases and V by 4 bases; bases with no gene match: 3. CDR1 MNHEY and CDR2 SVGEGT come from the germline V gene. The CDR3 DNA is TGTGCCAGCAGTTTGACTAGCGGGGCTCAAGAGACCCAGTACTTC. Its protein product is CASSLTSGAQETQYF.

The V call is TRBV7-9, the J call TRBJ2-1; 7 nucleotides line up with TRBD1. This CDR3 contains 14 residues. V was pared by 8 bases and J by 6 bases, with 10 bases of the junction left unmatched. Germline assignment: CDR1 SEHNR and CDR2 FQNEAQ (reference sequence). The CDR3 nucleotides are TGTGCCAGCCTATCAACCGGGACAGTCAATGAGCAGTTCTTC. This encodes CASLSTGTVNEQFF. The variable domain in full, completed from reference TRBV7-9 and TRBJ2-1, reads DTGVSQNPRHKITKRGQNVTFRCDPISEHNRLYWYRQTLGQGPEFLTYFQNEAQLEKSRLLSDRFSAERPKGSFSTLEIQRTEQGDSAMYLCASLSTGTVNEQFFGPGTRLTVL.

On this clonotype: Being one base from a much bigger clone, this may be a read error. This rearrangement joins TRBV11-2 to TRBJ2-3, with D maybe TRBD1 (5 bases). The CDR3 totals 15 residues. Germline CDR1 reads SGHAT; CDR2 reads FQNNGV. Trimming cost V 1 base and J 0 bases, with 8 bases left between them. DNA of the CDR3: TGTGCCAGCAGCTTAGGGACACCTAGCACAGATACGCAGTATTTT. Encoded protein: CASSLGTPSTDTQYF.

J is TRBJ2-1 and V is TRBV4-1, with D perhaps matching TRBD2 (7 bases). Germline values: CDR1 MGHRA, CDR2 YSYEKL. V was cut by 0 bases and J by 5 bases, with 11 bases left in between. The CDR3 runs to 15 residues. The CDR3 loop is CASSQDQGGDNEQFF. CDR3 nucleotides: TGCGCCAGCAGCCAAGATCAAGGGGGGGACAATGAGCAGTTCTTC.

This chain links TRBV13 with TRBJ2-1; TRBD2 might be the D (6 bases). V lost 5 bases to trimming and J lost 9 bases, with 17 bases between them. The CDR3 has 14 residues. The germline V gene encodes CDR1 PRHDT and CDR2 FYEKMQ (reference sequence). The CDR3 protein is CASSRLGIFGEQFF. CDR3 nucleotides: TGTGCCAGCAGCCGACTAGGTATTTTCGGTGAGCAGTTCTTC.

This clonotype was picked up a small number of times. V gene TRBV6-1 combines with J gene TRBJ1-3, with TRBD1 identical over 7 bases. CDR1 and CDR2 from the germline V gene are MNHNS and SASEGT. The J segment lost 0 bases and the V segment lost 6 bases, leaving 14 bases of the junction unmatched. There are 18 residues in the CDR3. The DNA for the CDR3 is TGTGCCAGCAGCCCCAAGGGACAGCCACATTCCTCTGGAAACACCATATATTTT. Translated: CASSPKGQPHSSGNTIYF.

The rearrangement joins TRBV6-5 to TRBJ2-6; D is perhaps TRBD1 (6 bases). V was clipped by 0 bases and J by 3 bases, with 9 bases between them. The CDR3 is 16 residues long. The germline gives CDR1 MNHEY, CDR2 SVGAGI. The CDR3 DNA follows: TGTGCCAGCAGTTACTCGACAGGCGGTGGGGCCAACGTCCTGACTTTC. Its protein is CASSYSTGGGANVLTF.

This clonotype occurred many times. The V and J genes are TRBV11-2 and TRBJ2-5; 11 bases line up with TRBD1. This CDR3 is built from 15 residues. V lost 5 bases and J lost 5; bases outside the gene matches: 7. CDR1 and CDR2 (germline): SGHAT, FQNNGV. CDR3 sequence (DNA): TGTGCCAGCAGCCGGGACAGGGGGACGGGGGAGACCCAGTACTTC. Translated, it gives CASSRDRGTGETQYF.

The CDR3: CASILSMGARPYGYTF. DNA of the CDR3: TGTGCCAGCATCTTGAGTATGGGGGCGCGACCCTATGGCTACACCTTC. This chain links TRBV28 with TRBJ1-2, with D perhaps matching TRBD1 (6 bases). The V end lost 7 bases, the J end lost 4 bases, and 22 bases lay between the germline ends. CDR3 size: 16 residues. The germline V gene has CDR1 MDHEN and CDR2 SYDVKM.

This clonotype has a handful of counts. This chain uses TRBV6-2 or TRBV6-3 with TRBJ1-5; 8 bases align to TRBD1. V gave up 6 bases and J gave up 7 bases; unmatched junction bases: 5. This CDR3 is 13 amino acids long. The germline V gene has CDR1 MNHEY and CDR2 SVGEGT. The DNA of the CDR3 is TGTGCCAGCAGCATGACAGGGGTACAGCCCCAGCATTTT. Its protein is CASSMTGVQPQHF.

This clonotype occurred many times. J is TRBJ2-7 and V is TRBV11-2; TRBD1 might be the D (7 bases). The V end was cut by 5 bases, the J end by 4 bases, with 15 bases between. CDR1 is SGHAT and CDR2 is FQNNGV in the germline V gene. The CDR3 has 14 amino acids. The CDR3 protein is CASSPRRGPYEQYV. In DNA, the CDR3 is TGTGCCAGCAGCCCCCGGAGGGGGCCATACGAGCAGTACGTC.

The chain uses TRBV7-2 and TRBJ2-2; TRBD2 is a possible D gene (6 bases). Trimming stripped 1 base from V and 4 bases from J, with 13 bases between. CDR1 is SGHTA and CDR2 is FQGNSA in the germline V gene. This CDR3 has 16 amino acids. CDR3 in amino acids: CASSLDRPGVTGELFF. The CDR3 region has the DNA TGTGCCAGCAGCTTAGATCGGCCGGGGGTCACCGGGGAGCTGTTTTTT. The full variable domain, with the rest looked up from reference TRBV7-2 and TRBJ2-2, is GAGVSQSPSNKVTEKGKDVELRCDPISGHTALYWYRQSLGQGLEFLIYFQGNSAPDKSGLPSDRFSAERTGGSVSTLTIQRTQQEDSAVYLCASSLDRPGVTGELFFGEGSRLTVL.

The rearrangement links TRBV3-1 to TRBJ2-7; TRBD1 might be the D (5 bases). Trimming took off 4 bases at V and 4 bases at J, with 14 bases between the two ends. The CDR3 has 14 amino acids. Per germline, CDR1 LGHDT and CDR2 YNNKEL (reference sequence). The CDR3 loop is CASSRSSQGYEQYF. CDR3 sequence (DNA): TGTGCCAGCAGCCGATCGTCGCAGGGTTACGAGCAGTACTTC.

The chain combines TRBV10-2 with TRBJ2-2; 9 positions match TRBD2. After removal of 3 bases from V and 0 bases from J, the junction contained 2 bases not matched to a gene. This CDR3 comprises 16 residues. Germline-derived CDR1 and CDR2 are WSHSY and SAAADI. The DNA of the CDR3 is TGCGCCAGCAGTGAAGGGACTAGCACGAACACCGGGGAGCTGTTTTTT. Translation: CASSEGTSTNTGELFF.

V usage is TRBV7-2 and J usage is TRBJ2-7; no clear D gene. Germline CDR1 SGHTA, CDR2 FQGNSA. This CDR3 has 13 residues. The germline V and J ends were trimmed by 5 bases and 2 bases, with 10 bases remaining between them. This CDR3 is CASSPYLTYEQYV. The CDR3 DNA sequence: TGTGCCAGCAGCCCGTACTTGACCTACGAGCAGTACGTC.

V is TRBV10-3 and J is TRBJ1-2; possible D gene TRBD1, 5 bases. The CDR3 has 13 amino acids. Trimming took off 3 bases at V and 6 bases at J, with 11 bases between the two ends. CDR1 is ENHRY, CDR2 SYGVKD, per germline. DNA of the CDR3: TGTGCCATCAGTGAAGAGGGGATCGATGGCTACACCTTC. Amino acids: CAISEEGIDGYTF.